The T cell receptor (beta chain) described here comes from a study of T cell responses to AZD1222 COVID-19 vaccine. The study, taken as a whole, reports: Of spike-specific TCRs, nearly half reportedly target regions left unmutated in variants. Recipients of AZD1222 seropositive at baseline numbered only 5 to 7. Increases in Spike-specific TCR breadth and depth were seen after two AZD1222 doses.

In regard to this clone: No antigen is known for it.

Here immunoSEQ multiplex PCR was the method, and the copy in TCRdb shows in-frame clones only, minus some. Of roughly 190,000 clones listed, approximately 90% are singletons. This CDR3 has 15 amino acids. Germline V gives CDR1 SEHNR, CDR2 FQNEAQ (reference sequence). V dropped 5 bases and J dropped 7; count of bases not matched to a gene: 11. Second doses at about 4 or about 12 weeks were pooled. The gene calls are TRBV7-9 and TRBJ1-1; 9 positions agree with TRBD1. This specimen was peripheral blood, taken 28 days after the second AZD1222 dose. The sequence was collected from an adult who received the AZD1222 COVID-19 vaccine. CDR3 residues: CASSAQQGARGEAFF. The CDR3 nucleotides are TGTGCCAGCAGCGCCCAACAGGGGGCGCGGGGTGAAGCTTTCTTT.